This passage covers 6 T cell receptor beta chains from one sample sequenced in a study of control samples from healthy donors and cancer patients. Here immunoSEQ multiplex PCR was the method, and the copy in TCRdb shows in-frame clones only, minus some. The profile shows about 51,000 clones, 80% of them singletons. Sequencing was carried out using blood. All receptors derive from a man between 65 and 85 years old in good health.

The V call is TRBV7-9, the J call TRBJ2-1, with D possibly matching TRBD2 (6 bases). This CDR3 is built from 17 residues. V dropped 5 bases and J dropped 1 base, with 18 bases sitting between them. Germline values: CDR1 SEHNR, CDR2 FQNEAQ (reference sequence). This CDR3 is CASSPNSGVPSYNEQFF. The CDR3 DNA sequence: TGTGCCAGCAGCCCAAATTCGGGGGTACCATCCTACAATGAGCAGTTCTTC.

There are a few counts of this clone. V is TRBV6-5 and J is TRBJ2-1, with TRBD2 matching 11 bases. CDR3 length: 14 amino acids. The J segment lost 9 bases and the V segment lost 8 bases, leaving 9 bases of the junction unmatched. From germline, CDR1 is MNHEY and CDR2 SVGAGI. The CDR3 protein is CASRTTSGSVEQFF. CDR3 nucleotide sequence: TGTGCCAGCCGCACTACTAGCGGGAGCGTTGAGCAGTTCTTC.

The chain recombines TRBV7-2 with TRBJ1-2; D not certain. Deletions cut 5 bases from V and 4 bases from J, with 14 bases between. The V gene's germline CDR1 is SGHTA and CDR2 FQGNSA. This CDR3 has 14 amino acids. CDR3 loop: CASSPPGRLYGYTF. Written as DNA, the CDR3 is TGTGCCAGCAGCCCCCCCGGACGGCTCTATGGCTACACCTTC.

The rearrangement joins TRBV7-2 to TRBJ1-6, with D uncertain. Trimming left V 4 bases short and J 7 bases short, with 11 bases between. This CDR3 is 14 amino acids long. CDR1 SGHTA and CDR2 FQGNSA come from the germline V gene. The CDR3 coding sequence is TGTGCCAGCAGCTCGGGTCAAGGGAATTCACCCCTCCACTTT. It yields the protein CASSSGQGNSPLHF.

The gene calls are TRBV9 and TRBJ1-1; unclear D gene. Germline assignment: CDR1 SGDLS and CDR2 YYNGEE. V was shortened by 3 bases and J by 1 base, with 16 bases between the two germline ends. The CDR3 length is 16 residues. CDR3: CASSARSANSNTEAFF. CDR3 DNA: TGTGCCAGCAGCGCGAGGAGCGCGAATTCGAACACTGAAGCTTTCTTT.

The DNA of the CDR3 is TGTGCCTGGAACAGGGGAGTCGGTGGTGGCTACACCTTC. Translating it yields CAWNRGVGGGYTF. The chain couples TRBV30 to TRBJ1-2, with 7 positions matching TRBD1. Germline CDR1 reads GTSNPN; CDR2 reads SVGIG (reference sequence). This CDR3 region has 13 residues. J gave up 7 bases and V 4 bases, and 9 bases lay outside the gene matches.